This TCR beta chain was sequenced in a study of blood T cell repertoires in COVID-19. Overall study: Samples representing acute and convalescent COVID-19 were sourced from the United States, Italy and Spain. PBMCs, B-cell-depleted T cells, or T cells were the source of the cDNA or gDNA that made up the material.

In the original analysis: Cell counts per sample came from amplifying reference gene primers. Sequenced by immunoSEQ multiplex PCR; TCRdb stores in-frame clones only, minus some. That table is the source of V, J and clone size, and D and trimming were worked out from the DNA. The table lists about 240,000 clones, roughly 80% of them singletons, with 3.4% in the top ten. Germline CDR1 is SGHTA and CDR2 is FQGNSA. The CDR3 runs 14 residues. V lost 3 bases to trimming and J lost 5 bases; unmatched junction nucleotides: 6. The V and J genes are TRBV7-2 and TRBJ1-1; 7 bases are a match to TRBD1. The receptor was derived from a woman under 30 with acute or convalescent COVID-19. The sequenced material came from peripheral blood. The CDR3 DNA reads as TGTGCCAGCAGCTTCCTGAGACAGGGTACTGAAGCTTTCTTT. Translated, it gives CASSFLRQGTEAFF.